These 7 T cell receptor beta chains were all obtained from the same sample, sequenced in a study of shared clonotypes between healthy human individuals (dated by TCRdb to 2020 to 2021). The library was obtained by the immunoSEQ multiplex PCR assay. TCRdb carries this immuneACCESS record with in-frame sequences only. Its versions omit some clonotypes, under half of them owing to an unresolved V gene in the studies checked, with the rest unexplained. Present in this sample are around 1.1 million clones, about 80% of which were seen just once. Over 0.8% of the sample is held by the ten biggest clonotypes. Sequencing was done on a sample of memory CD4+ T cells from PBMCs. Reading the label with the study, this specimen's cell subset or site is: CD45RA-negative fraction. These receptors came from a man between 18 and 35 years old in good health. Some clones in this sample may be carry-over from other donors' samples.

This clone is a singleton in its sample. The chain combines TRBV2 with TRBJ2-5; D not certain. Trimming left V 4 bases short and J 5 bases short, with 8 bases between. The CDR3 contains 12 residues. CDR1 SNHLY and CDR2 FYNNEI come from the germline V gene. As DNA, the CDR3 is TGTGCCAGCAGTGTGATTTGGGAGACCCAGTACTTC. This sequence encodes CASSVIWETQYF.

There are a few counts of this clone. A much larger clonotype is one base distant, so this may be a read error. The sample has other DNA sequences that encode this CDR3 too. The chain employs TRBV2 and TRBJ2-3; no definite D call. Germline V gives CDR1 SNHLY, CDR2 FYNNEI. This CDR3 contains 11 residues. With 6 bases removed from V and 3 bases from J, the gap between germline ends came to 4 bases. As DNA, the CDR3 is TGTGCCAGCAGCAGGACAGATACGCAGTATTTT. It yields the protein CASSRTDTQYF.

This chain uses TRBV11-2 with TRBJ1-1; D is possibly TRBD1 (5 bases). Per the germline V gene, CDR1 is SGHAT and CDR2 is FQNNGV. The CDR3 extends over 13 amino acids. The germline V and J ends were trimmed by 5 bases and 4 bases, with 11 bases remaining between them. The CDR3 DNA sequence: TGTGCCAGCAGCCCCAGGGAACGCACTGAAGCTTTCTTT. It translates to CASSPRERTEAFF.

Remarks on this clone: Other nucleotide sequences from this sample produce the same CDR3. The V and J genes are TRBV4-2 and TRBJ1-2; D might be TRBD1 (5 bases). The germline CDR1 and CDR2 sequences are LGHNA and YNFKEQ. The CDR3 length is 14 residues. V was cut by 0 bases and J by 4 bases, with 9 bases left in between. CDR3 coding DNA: TGTGCCAGCAGCCAAGAAGGGGAAGGCTATGGCTACACCTTC. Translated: CASSQEGEGYGYTF.

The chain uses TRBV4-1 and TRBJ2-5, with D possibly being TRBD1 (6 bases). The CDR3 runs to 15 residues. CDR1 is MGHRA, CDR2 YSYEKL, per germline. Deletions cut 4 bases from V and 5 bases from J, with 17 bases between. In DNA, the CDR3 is TGCGCCAGCAGCCCCATCGGACAGCCCCGGGAGACCCAGTACTTC. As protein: CASSPIGQPRETQYF.

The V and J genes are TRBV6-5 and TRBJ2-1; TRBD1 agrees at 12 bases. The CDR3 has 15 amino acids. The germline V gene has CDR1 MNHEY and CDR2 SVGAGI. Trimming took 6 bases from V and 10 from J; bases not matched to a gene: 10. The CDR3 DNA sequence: TGTGCCAGCAGCCGTAGGGACAGGGGGCGTGGAGAGCAGTTCTTC. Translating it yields CASSRRDRGRGEQFF.

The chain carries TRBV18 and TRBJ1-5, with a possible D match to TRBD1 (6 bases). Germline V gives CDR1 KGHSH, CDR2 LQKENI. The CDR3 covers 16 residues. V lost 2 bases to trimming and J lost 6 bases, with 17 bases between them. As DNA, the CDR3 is TGTGCCAGCTCACCAAATCAGGGGCAGGGCTCTCAGCCCCAGCATTTT. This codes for CASSPNQGQGSQPQHF.